Presented here are 24 T cell receptor beta chains from one specimen sequenced in a study of blood T cell repertoires in COVID-19. Data came from immunoSEQ multiplex PCR; TCRdb stores just in-frame clones and leaves some out. The top ten hold over 9.5% of the sample, which has around 80,000 clones, approximately 80% seen once. Sequencing was done on a sample of peripheral blood. These receptors came from an older man with acute or convalescent COVID-19.

The CDR3 is CASSRRGFEEKLFF. In DNA, the CDR3 is TGTGCCAGCAGCCGCAGGGGATTCGAAGAAAAACTGTTTTTT. The chain links TRBV27 to TRBJ1-4, with TRBD1 as a possible D gene (6 bases). The CDR3 spans 14 residues. Trimming stripped 6 bases from V and 8 bases from J, with 16 bases between. The V gene's germline CDR1 is MNHEY and CDR2 SMNVEV (reference sequence).

The chain uses TRBV7-9 and TRBJ1-2; D might be TRBD1 (5 bases). Looked up from germline, CDR1 is SEHNR and CDR2 is FQNEAQ (reference sequence). The CDR3 totals 15 residues. V dropped 5 bases and J dropped 0 bases, with 13 bases sitting between them. The CDR3 protein is CASSLTEGANYGYTF. The CDR3 DNA reads as TGTGCCAGCAGCCTTACCGAAGGGGCTAACTATGGCTACACCTTC.

The chain has TRBV5-5 and TRBJ2-1; 9 positions match TRBD1. Germline CDR1 reads SGHKS; CDR2 reads YYEKEE (reference sequence). The CDR3 has 15 amino acids. The J segment lost 2 bases and the V segment lost 4 bases, leaving 4 bases of the junction unmatched. The CDR3 region has the DNA TGTGCCAGCAGCGAGACAGGGGGAACCTACAATGAGCAGTTCTTC. Residues: CASSETGGTYNEQFF.

The genes are TRBV5-6 and TRBJ1-2; D not resolved. The ends were cut back, 2 bases at V and 3 bases at J, with 14 bases in the middle. Germline assignment: CDR1 SGHDT and CDR2 YYEEEE. The CDR3 contains 15 residues. The chain's CDR3 is CASSFSPTGDYGYTF. CDR3 nucleotide sequence: TGTGCCAGCAGCTTTTCTCCCACGGGAGACTATGGCTACACCTTC.

The chain is built from TRBV27 and TRBJ2-7; 8 nucleotides align to TRBD2. CDR3 length equals 14 residues. Germline values: CDR1 MNHEY, CDR2 SMNVEV (reference sequence). V gave up 5 bases and J gave up 0 bases; unmatched junction bases: 3. CDR3 sequence: CASSRTSGSYEQYF. CDR3 nucleotides: TGTGCCAGCAGTCGAACTAGCGGCTCCTACGAGCAGTACTTC.

This chain connects TRBV19 to TRBJ2-3; the match to TRBD2 covers 7 bases. The germline V gene encodes CDR1 LNHDA and CDR2 SQIVND (reference sequence). The CDR3 is 14 amino acids. Unmatched junction bases numbered 10, after V lost 4 bases and J lost 9 bases. The CDR3 here is CASSTLGLPRTQYF. CDR3 sequence (DNA): TGTGCCAGTAGTACCTTGGGACTACCGCGAACGCAGTATTTT.

The chain joins TRBV20-1 to TRBJ1-2, with a tentative D call TRBD1 (6 bases). Germline CDR1 reads DFQATT; CDR2 reads SNEGSKA (reference sequence). CDR3 length: 13 residues. V was clipped by 3 bases and J by 4 bases, with 12 bases between them. CDR3 amino acids: CSASQQGSYGYTF. The CDR3 DNA reads as TGCAGTGCTAGTCAACAGGGCTCCTATGGCTACACCTTC.

The V call is TRBV18, the J call TRBJ1-2; TRBD1 agrees at 9 bases. Germline CDR1 and CDR2: KGHSH and LQKENI. The CDR3 consists of 16 residues. V trimming: 3 bases; J trimming: 7 bases; junction bases outside the gene matches: 12. In DNA form, the CDR3 reads TGTGCCAGCTCACCGAACAGACAGGGGGATTTGGGTGGCTACACCTTC. Amino acid sequence: CASSPNRQGDLGGYTF.

J is TRBJ1-6 and V is TRBV5-1, with 8 bases identical to TRBD1. The V gene's germline CDR1 is SGHRS and CDR2 YFSETQ. The length of the CDR3 is 16 residues. Trimming cost V 2 bases and J 9 bases; bases outside gene matches: 10. CDR3 residues: CASSFHIRDRPSPLHF. DNA of the CDR3: TGCGCCAGCAGCTTCCATATACGGGACAGGCCTTCACCCCTCCACTTT.

This rearrangement joins TRBV3-1 (or the pseudogene TRBV3-2) to TRBJ1-3; D remains ambiguous. The V gene's germline CDR1 is LGHDT and CDR2 YNNKEL (reference sequence). The CDR3 is 15 residues long. Between the trimmed V and J ends, which lost 1 base and 0 bases, there was a span of 7 bases. The CDR3 loop reads CASSQGGSSGNTIYF. The CDR3 coding sequence is TGTGCCAGCAGCCAAGGCGGAAGCTCTGGAAACACCATATATTTT.

The rearrangement uses TRBV28 and TRBJ2-1, with TRBD1 as a possible D gene (5 bases). Germline loops: CDR1 MDHEN, CDR2 SYDVKM. The CDR3 contains 16 residues. The V end lost 6 bases, the J end lost 0 bases, and 15 bases lay between the germline ends. CDR3 loop: CASRTFDSTSYNEQFF. The DNA for the CDR3 is TGTGCCAGCAGAACTTTCGACAGTACCTCCTACAATGAGCAGTTCTTC.

The chain couples TRBV30 to TRBJ2-7; 9 nucleotides line up with TRBD1. The CDR3 has 15 amino acids. The junction had 7 bases not matched to a gene; V was cut back by 2 bases and J by 2 bases. Germline V lookup: CDR1 GTSNPN, CDR2 SVGIG (reference sequence). The CDR3 is CAWSPGQGRAYEQYF. Written as DNA, the CDR3 is TGTGCCTGGAGTCCAGGACAGGGGAGGGCCTACGAGCAGTACTTC.

The V call is TRBV11-2, the J call TRBJ2-5; TRBD1 might be the D (6 bases). The germline V gene encodes CDR1 SGHAT and CDR2 FQNNGV. The CDR3 sequence is 18 residues long. Trimming removed 0 bases at V and 4 bases at J, with 21 bases between. DNA of the CDR3: TGTGCCAGCAGCTTAGAAGGGCAGACAGGTTTGAGGCGAGAGACCCAGTACTTC. This codes for CASSLEGQTGLRRETQYF.

This rearrangement joins TRBV18 to TRBJ1-6, with 9 bases lining up with TRBD1. From germline, CDR1 is KGHSH and CDR2 LQKENI. The CDR3 is made up of 18 amino acids. With 4 bases clipped from V and 7 bases from J, the junction kept 14 bases outside the gene matches. CDR3 amino acids: CASSLAPGTGFRNSPLHF. The CDR3 DNA reads TGTGCCAGCTCACTAGCTCCCGGGACAGGGTTCCGGAATTCACCCCTCCACTTT.

This clone was picked up one time. The chain has TRBV5-1 and TRBJ1-5; D is unresolved. The CDR3 spans 14 residues. Trimming stripped 4 bases from V and 0 bases from J, with 8 bases between. Germline assignment: CDR1 SGHRS and CDR2 YFSETQ. The CDR3 region has the DNA TGCGCCAGCAGCCTCGGAGGTAGCAATCAGCCCCAGCATTTT. This translates into CASSLGGSNQPQHF.

With respect to this clone: One end of the junction does not line up with germline, which may come from a read error. The chain uses TRBV2 and TRBJ1-6; 10 bases agree with TRBD1. In germline, CDR1 is SNHLY, CDR2 FYNNEI. The CDR3 has 16 residues. CDR3 in DNA: TGTGCCAGCAGGGAAGCCGGGACAGGGGATAATTCACCCCTCCACTTT. It is translated as CASREAGTGDNSPLHF.

This clone was seen a single time. The chain joins TRBV3-1 (or the pseudogene TRBV3-2) to TRBJ2-1; maybe TRBD2 (5 bases). V was shortened by 0 bases and J by 9 bases, with 6 bases between the two germline ends. The CDR3 is made up of 12 amino acids. Germline V lookup: CDR1 LGHDT, CDR2 YNNKEL (reference sequence). For the CDR3, the DNA is TGTGCCAGCAGCCAAGAAGGGAGTGAGCAGTTCTTC. Translated: CASSQEGSEQFF.

The chain links TRBV14 to TRBJ2-5; the match to TRBD1 covers 10 bases. Germline CDR1 SGHDN, CDR2 FVKESK. Trimming took 4 bases from V and 7 from J; bases not matched to a gene: 9. This CDR3 contains 15 residues. In DNA, the CDR3 is TGTGCCAGCAGCCCCGACAGGGGGCGAATTGGGACCCAGTACTTC. Its translation: CASSPDRGRIGTQYF.

V and J are TRBV27 and TRBJ1-6, with a possible D match to TRBD1 (5 bases). Germline V gives CDR1 MNHEY, CDR2 SMNVEV (reference sequence). The CDR3 contains 14 residues. V was cut by 4 bases and J by 6 bases, with 10 bases left in between. CDR3 loop: CASSWEGTNSPLHF. In nucleotides, the CDR3 is TGTGCCAGCAGTTGGGAGGGGACTAATTCACCCCTCCACTTT.

This clone was detected only a few times. The chain recombines TRBV19 with TRBJ2-7; D possibly corresponds to TRBD1 (5 bases). Trimming pared 7 bases from V and 0 bases from J, leaving 13 bases between. The CDR3 has 14 amino acids. Germline CDR1 and CDR2: LNHDA and SQIVND (reference sequence). The chain's CDR3 is CASMDTSSSYEQYF. The CDR3 DNA sequence: TGTGCCAGTATGGACACCTCTAGCTCCTACGAGCAGTACTTC.

The chain recombines TRBV27 with TRBJ1-4; 9 bases match TRBD1. This CDR3 contains 14 residues. With 6 bases clipped from V and 7 bases from J, the junction kept 6 bases outside the gene matches. The germline gives CDR1 MNHEY, CDR2 SMNVEV (reference sequence). The CDR3 protein is CASSPQGAGEKLFF. As DNA, the CDR3 is TGTGCCAGCAGCCCACAGGGGGCGGGTGAAAAACTGTTTTTT.

The CDR3 reads CASSIEGDRESEKLFF. The CDR3 coding sequence is TGTGCCAGCAGCATAGAAGGGGACAGGGAATCAGAAAAACTGTTTTTT. The chain couples TRBV21-1 to TRBJ1-4; the table's D call TRBD1 went unverified against the DNA. TRBV21-1 is termed a pseudogene. This CDR3 has 16 amino acids.

The chain recombines TRBV5-1 with TRBJ1-1; 8 positions agree with TRBD1. This CDR3 spans 12 amino acids. The V and J ends lost 4 bases and 8 bases, in that order; junction bases with no gene match: 4. The germline V gene encodes CDR1 SGHRS and CDR2 YFSETQ. The CDR3 here is CASSGDRPEAFF. The CDR3 nucleotides are TGCGCCAGCAGCGGGGACAGGCCCGAAGCTTTCTTT.

The chain employs TRBV27 and TRBJ2-1; 16 positions agree with TRBD2. This CDR3 spans 17 amino acids. V trimming: 6 bases; J trimming: 7 bases; junction bases outside the gene matches: 9. Germline V gene lookup returns CDR1 MNHEY and CDR2 SMNVEV (reference sequence). The CDR3 loop reads CASSRGTSGGAGNEQFF. The CDR3 DNA follows: TGTGCCAGCAGCCGAGGGACTAGCGGGGGGGCCGGGAATGAGCAGTTCTTC.